The 27 T cell receptor beta chains below come from one sample, sequenced in a study of T cells in Graves' hyperthyroidism and ophthalmopathy. TCR beta CDR3 sequences were amplified from RNA transcripts. Researchers ran a first-round RT-PCR on the TCR CDR3 using the HTBI primer set. TCRdb ran MiXCR on the multiplex PCR reads and lists one entry per CDR3 protein. Among about 250,000 distinct CDR3 sequences, approximately 23% were seen once, and the ten largest hold about 40%. Sequencing was done on a sample of blood. The receptor source for this set is a woman aged 40 to 55 with Graves' ophthalmopathy.

The chain joins TRBV6-5 to TRBJ2-1, with 9 bases aligning to TRBD2. This CDR3 contains 13 residues. Germline V CDR1 and CDR2: MNHEY, SVGAGI. J was trimmed by 8 bases and V by 6 bases; bases with no gene match: 5. The CDR3 here is CASRDGTSHEQFF. The CDR3, as DNA: TGTGCCAGCAGGGATGGGACTAGCCATGAGCAGTTCTTC.

Ten or more counts support this clonotype. The chain recombines TRBV20-1 with TRBJ2-7; D unresolved. The germline V gene encodes CDR1 DFQATT and CDR2 SNEGSKA (reference sequence). The CDR3 runs 13 residues. Trimming pared 5 bases from V and 0 bases from J, leaving 11 bases between. CDR3: CSAENAGSYEQYF. The CDR3 DNA reads TGCAGTGCTGAAAACGCAGGCTCCTACGAGCAGTACTTC.

The sample holds many counts of this clonotype. The chain uses TRBV28 and TRBJ1-2; D is uncertain. The CDR3 has 15 amino acids. Germline CDR1 and CDR2: MDHEN and SYDVKM. V lost 3 bases and J 2 bases, leaving 13 bases between the germline ends. CDR3 sequence: CASSFLQNTNYGYTF. CDR3 in DNA: TGTGCCAGCAGTTTTCTCCAGAATACCAACTATGGCTACACCTTC.

The chain has TRBV30 and TRBJ1-1; 11 bases are a match to TRBD1. The CDR3 has 15 amino acids. V trimming: 2 bases; J trimming: 4 bases; junction bases outside the gene matches: 6. Germline V CDR1 and CDR2: GTSNPN, SVGIG (reference sequence). The CDR3 here is CAWSWAGTGGTEAFF. CDR3 nucleotides: TGTGCCTGGAGTTGGGCCGGGACAGGGGGCACTGAAGCTTTCTTT.

This clonotype was observed many times. The V gene is TRBV29-1, the J gene TRBJ1-2; D perhaps matches TRBD1 (5 bases). Germline-derived CDR1 and CDR2 are SQVTM and ANQGSEA. This CDR3 spans 15 amino acids. Trimming took 4 bases from V and 0 from J, leaving 15 bases between them. In nucleotides, the CDR3 is TGCAGCGTTGGCGGAGGGACCGACGCTAACTATGGCTACACCTTC. Translation: CSVGGGTDANYGYTF.

The sample holds many counts of this clonotype. The chain joins TRBV9 to TRBJ2-5, with a possible D match to TRBD2 (7 bases). Trimming cost V 0 bases and J 7 bases, with 10 bases left between them. This CDR3 has 13 amino acids. CDR1 is SGDLS, CDR2 YYNGEE, per germline. CDR3 sequence: CASSVGGGGTQYF. The CDR3 DNA sequence: TGTGCCAGCAGCGTAGGAGGGGGGGGGACCCAGTACTTC.

This clonotype was found many times. The chain couples TRBV7-9 to TRBJ2-5; no clear D. Trimming took off 1 base at V and 5 bases at J, with 8 bases between the two ends. CDR3 length: 13 residues. From germline, CDR1 is SEHNR and CDR2 FQNEAQ (reference sequence). The CDR3 here is CASSLGSRETQYF. The CDR3 DNA is TGTGCCAGCAGCTTAGGTTCGAGGGAGACCCAGTACTTC.

The sample holds many counts of this clonotype. This chain links TRBV6-1 with TRBJ1-6; D is undetermined. This CDR3 is built from 14 residues. From germline, CDR1 is MNHNS and CDR2 SASEGT. The V gene lost 2 bases and the J gene lost 5 bases, with 7 bases spanning the gap. CDR3: CASSEWADNSPLHF. Written as DNA, the CDR3 is TGTGCCAGCAGTGAATGGGCGGATAATTCACCCCTCCACTTT.

This clonotype has a count of ten or more. CDR3 in DNA: TGTGCCAGCAGTTACTTTTCCTCCGGGACAACAACCTACGAGCAGTACTTC. This sequence encodes CASSYFSSGTTTYEQYF. This chain uses TRBV6-5 with TRBJ2-7, with D possibly matching TRBD1 (6 bases). The CDR3 sequence is 17 residues long. Germline-derived CDR1 and CDR2 are MNHEY and SVGAGI. V gave up 1 base and J gave up 2 bases, with 18 bases separating them.

V gene TRBV12-3 or TRBV12-4 combines with J gene TRBJ2-7, with unresolved D. V was shortened by 6 bases and J by 0 bases, with 9 bases between the two germline ends. This CDR3 region has 13 residues. CDR3 in DNA: TGTGCCAGCAGCAGACATAGCTCCTACGAGCAGTACTTC. This sequence encodes CASSRHSSYEQYF.

CDR3 bases: TGTGCCAGCACCCAGACAGGAACCTACGAGCAGTACTTC. Translating it yields CASTQTGTYEQYF. The rearrangement links TRBV28 to TRBJ2-7; D is possibly TRBD1 (6 bases). The CDR3 totals 13 residues. V was trimmed by 7 bases and J by 2 bases, leaving 12 bases between them. The germline CDR1 and CDR2 sequences are MDHEN and SYDVKM.

Many counts were recorded for this clonotype. The V and J genes are TRBV6-5 and TRBJ2-7; 7 bases line up with TRBD1. The CDR3 is 15 residues long. Germline assignment: CDR1 MNHEY and CDR2 SVGAGI. V was clipped by 6 bases and J by 0 bases; unmatched bases: 8. Here the CDR3 reads CASRPPGQSSYEQYF. Here the CDR3 DNA reads TGTGCCAGCAGACCGCCGGGACAGAGCTCCTACGAGCAGTACTTC.

This chain connects TRBV19 to TRBJ1-5, with a tentative D call TRBD1 (5 bases). The germline V and J ends were trimmed by 1 base and 6 bases, with 10 bases remaining between them. From germline, CDR1 is LNHDA and CDR2 SQIVND (reference sequence). The CDR3 contains 14 residues. Written as DNA, the CDR3 is TGTGCCAGTAGTATAGCCGGGGGTGCTCAGCCCCAGCATTTT. Protein product: CASSIAGGAQPQHF.

V and J are TRBV6-1 and TRBJ2-2; D possibly corresponds to TRBD1 (6 bases). Germline V gene data show CDR1 as MNHNS and CDR2 as SASEGT. Trimming pared 6 bases from V and 7 bases from J, leaving 12 bases between. This CDR3 is 13 amino acids long. The CDR3 region has the DNA TGTGCCAGCAGCGACAGGTCGTTCGGGGAGCTGTTTTTT. Translating it yields CASSDRSFGELFF.

This clonotype was recorded many times. The chain joins TRBV6-5 to TRBJ1-1; TRBD1 aligns across 12 bases. The CDR3 has 14 amino acids. J lost 7 bases, V lost 4 bases, and 4 bases had no gene match. CDR1 and CDR2 (germline): MNHEY, SVGAGI. CDR3 region: CASSSGTGGSEAFF. The CDR3 DNA reads as TGTGCCAGCAGTTCCGGGACAGGGGGCAGTGAAGCTTTCTTT.

This clonotype came up a few times. V gene TRBV7-2 combines with J gene TRBJ2-5; 10 nucleotides line up with TRBD2. J lost 2 bases, V lost 1 base, and 4 bases had no gene match. The CDR3 totals 16 residues. The germline CDR1 and CDR2 sequences are SGHTA and FQGNSA. The CDR3 here is CASSLEIAGGQETQYF. The CDR3 DNA reads as TGTGCCAGCAGCTTAGAGATAGCGGGGGGACAAGAGACCCAGTACTTC.

The chain employs TRBV12-3 or TRBV12-4 and TRBJ2-7; D is perhaps TRBD1 (6 bases). V dropped 7 bases and J dropped 4 bases, with 14 bases sitting between them. The CDR3 extends over 13 amino acids. CDR3 sequence: CASIATGLYEQYF. In DNA form, the CDR3 reads TGTGCCAGCATTGCTACAGGGTTGTACGAGCAGTACTTC.

This clonotype was counted at least ten times. The chain couples TRBV2 to TRBJ1-1, with D perhaps TRBD1 (5 bases). The CDR3 spans 14 residues. Germline V gives CDR1 SNHLY, CDR2 FYNNEI. Trimming stripped 8 bases from V and 1 base from J, with 14 bases between. Here the CDR3 reads CASVGPDRNTEAFF. In DNA form, the CDR3 reads TGTGCCAGCGTCGGACCAGACAGGAACACTGAAGCTTTCTTT.

This clonotype was detected many times. This rearrangement joins TRBV29-1 to TRBJ2-5, with D uncertain. Germline CDR1 SQVTM, CDR2 ANQGSEA. Trimming shortened V by 4 bases and J by 1 base, and 7 bases separated the two germline ends. This CDR3 is built from 12 residues. In DNA form, the CDR3 reads TGCAGCGTTGTCTACATCCAAGAGACCCAGTACTTC. Its translation is CSVVYIQETQYF. The full variable domain, with the rest looked up from reference TRBV29-1 and TRBJ2-5, is SAVISQKPSRDICQRGTSLTIQCQVDSQVTMMFWYRQQPGQSLTLIATANQGSEATYESGFVIDKFPISRPNLTFSTLTVSNMSPEDSSIYLCSVVYIQETQYFGPGTRLLVL.

With regard to this clonotype: A single base separates this from a much larger clone, so it may be a read error. Because it lacks the conserved phenylalanine or tryptophan at the end, this CDR3 is likely a read error. This rearrangement joins TRBV7-8 to TRBJ2-7; possible D gene TRBD1, 6 bases. Germline V gene data show CDR1 as SGHVS and CDR2 as FQNEAQ. V lost 4 bases, J lost 3 bases, and 13 bases lay in between. The CDR3 loop spans 14 amino acids. Here the CDR3 DNA reads TGTGCCAGCAGCTCGGGACAATCTAACTACGAGCAGTACATC. Protein: CASSSGQSNYEQYI.

This clonotype was detected many times. The rearrangement joins TRBV28 to TRBJ1-5; D gene uncertain. CDR1 and CDR2 (germline): MDHEN, SYDVKM. This CDR3 has 13 amino acids. Trimming removed 10 bases at V and 1 base at J, with 11 bases between. CDR3 sequence: CAIAGESNQPQHF. Here the CDR3 DNA reads TGTGCCATCGCAGGAGAAAGCAATCAGCCCCAGCATTTT.

Many counts were recorded for this clonotype. The rearrangement joins TRBV20-1 to TRBJ2-7; the match to TRBD2 covers 8 bases. V shed 0 bases, J shed 8 bases, and the junction held 12 bases outside the gene matches. The length of the CDR3 is 15 residues. Germline CDR1 reads DFQATT; CDR2 reads SNEGSKA (reference sequence). The CDR3 loop is CSARDPGGDLVKQYF. The CDR3 coding sequence is TGCAGTGCTAGAGACCCCGGGGGGGACCTTGTGAAGCAGTACTTC.

The chain employs TRBV11-2 and TRBJ1-2; no reliable D call. The CDR3 runs to 14 residues. V lost 5 bases to trimming and J lost 1 base, with 11 bases between them. Germline V gene data show CDR1 as SGHAT and CDR2 as FQNNGV. The CDR3 spells CASSPPVLNYGYTF. The CDR3 DNA reads as TGTGCCAGCAGCCCGCCCGTCCTTAACTATGGCTACACCTTC.

The CDR3 DNA is TGTGCCAGCAGCTTAGGGCTTTCTTCGGGTTCACCCCTCCACTTT. Its protein is CASSLGLSSGSPLHF. The V and J genes are TRBV7-8 and TRBJ1-6; no firm D call. Germline-derived CDR1 and CDR2 are SGHVS and FQNEAQ. V shed 1 base and J shed 9 bases, with 13 bases lying between them. This CDR3 is built from 15 residues.

This clonotype has only a few counts. V usage is TRBV12-3 or TRBV12-4 and J usage is TRBJ1-2; D is possibly TRBD1 (5 bases). The CDR3 sequence is 13 residues long. V was cut by 6 bases and J by 8 bases, with 16 bases left in between. CDR3 loop: CASSPSRGWGYTF. DNA of the CDR3: TGTGCCAGCAGCCCCTCGAGGGGCTGGGGCTACACCTTC.

In this sample, this clonotype turned up a few times. The J gene is TRBJ1-1, the V gene TRBV12-3 or TRBV12-4, with D possibly matching TRBD1 (5 bases). CDR3 size: 14 residues. Trimming left V 0 bases short and J 3 bases short, with 8 bases between. Here the CDR3 DNA reads TGTGCCAGCAGTTTAGCGCTCAGGGACACTGAAGCTTTCTTT. As protein: CASSLALRDTEAFF.

This clonotype has a count of ten or more. The CDR3 DNA sequence: TGCAGCGTATTTGACCTATATGGCTACACCTTC. It specifies CSVFDLYGYTF. This chain links TRBV29-1 with TRBJ1-2; D gene uncertain. This CDR3 is built from 11 residues. Trimming left V 6 bases short and J 5 bases short, with 10 bases between. Germline V gene lookup returns CDR1 SQVTM and CDR2 ANQGSEA.